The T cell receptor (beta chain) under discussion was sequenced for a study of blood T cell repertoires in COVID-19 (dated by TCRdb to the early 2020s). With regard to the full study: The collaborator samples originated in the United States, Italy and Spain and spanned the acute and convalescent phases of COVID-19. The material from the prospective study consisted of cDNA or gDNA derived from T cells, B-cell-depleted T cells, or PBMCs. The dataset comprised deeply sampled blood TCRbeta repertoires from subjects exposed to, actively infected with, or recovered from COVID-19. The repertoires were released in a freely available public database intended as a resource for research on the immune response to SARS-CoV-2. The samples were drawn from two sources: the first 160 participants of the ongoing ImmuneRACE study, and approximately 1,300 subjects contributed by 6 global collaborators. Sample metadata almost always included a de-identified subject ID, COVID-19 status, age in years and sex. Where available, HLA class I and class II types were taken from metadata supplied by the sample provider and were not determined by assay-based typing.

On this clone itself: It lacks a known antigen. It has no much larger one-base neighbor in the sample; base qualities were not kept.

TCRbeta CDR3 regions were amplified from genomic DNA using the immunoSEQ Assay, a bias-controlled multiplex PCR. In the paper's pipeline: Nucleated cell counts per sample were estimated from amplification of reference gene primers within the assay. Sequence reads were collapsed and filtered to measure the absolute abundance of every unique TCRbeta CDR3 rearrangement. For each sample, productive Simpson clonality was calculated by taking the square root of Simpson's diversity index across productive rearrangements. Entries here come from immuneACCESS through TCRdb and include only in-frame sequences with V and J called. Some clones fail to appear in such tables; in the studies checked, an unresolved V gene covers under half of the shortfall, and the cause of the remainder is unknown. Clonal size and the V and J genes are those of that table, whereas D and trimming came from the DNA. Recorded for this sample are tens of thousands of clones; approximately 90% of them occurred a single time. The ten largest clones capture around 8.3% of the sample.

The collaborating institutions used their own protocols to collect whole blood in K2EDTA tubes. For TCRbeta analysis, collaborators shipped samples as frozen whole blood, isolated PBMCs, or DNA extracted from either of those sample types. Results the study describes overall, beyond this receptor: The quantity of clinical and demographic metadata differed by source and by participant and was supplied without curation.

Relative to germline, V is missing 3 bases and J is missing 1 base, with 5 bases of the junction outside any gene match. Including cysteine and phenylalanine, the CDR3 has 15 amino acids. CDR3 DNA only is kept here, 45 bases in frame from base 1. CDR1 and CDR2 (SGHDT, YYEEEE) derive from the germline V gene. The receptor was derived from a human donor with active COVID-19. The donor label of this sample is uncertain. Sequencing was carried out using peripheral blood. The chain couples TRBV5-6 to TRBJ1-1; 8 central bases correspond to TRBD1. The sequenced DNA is TGTGCCAGCAGCTCGGACGGGACAGGGAACACTGAAGCTTTCTTT. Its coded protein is CASSSDGTGNTEAFF. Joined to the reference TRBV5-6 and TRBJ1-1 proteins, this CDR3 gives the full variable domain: DAGVTQSPTHLIKTRGQQVTLRCSPKSGHDTVSWYQQALGQGPQFIFQYYEEEERQRGNFPDRFSGHQFPNYSSELNVNALLLGDSALYLCASSSDGTGNTEAFFGQGTRLTVV.